The next 20 T cell receptor beta chains were all read from a single sample in a study of molecular identifiers for immune sequencing clone quantification. TCRdb passed the PCR reads through MiXCR, listing each CDR3 protein once. The repertoire holds under 800,000 distinct CDR3 sequences, with about 25% as singletons. Source material: naive CD8+ T cells from blood, with Jurkat cell RNA spiked in. Subset here: FACS-sorted CD8+CD4-CCR7+CD45RA+ naive T cells. The receptors stem from a human donor in good health. Some libraries in this study had Jurkat cell RNA spiked in.

This clonotype was detected many times. The chain combines TRBV7-2 with TRBJ1-3, with D possibly being TRBD1 (5 bases). The CDR3 loop spans 14 amino acids. With 3 bases removed from V and 2 bases from J, the gap between germline ends came to 8 bases. Per germline, CDR1 SGHTA and CDR2 FQGNSA. The DNA for the CDR3 is TGTGCCAGCAGCTTCCAGGGACCTGGAAACACCATATATTTT. Translation: CASSFQGPGNTIYF.

This clonotype was seen a handful of times. V usage is TRBV12-5 and J usage is TRBJ2-1; no clear D gene. Germline lookup yields CDR1 LGHNT and CDR2 FRNRAP. The CDR3 covers 17 residues. V lost 5 bases and J 6 bases, leaving 23 bases between the germline ends. The CDR3 DNA reads as TGTGCTAGTGGTCCCCCCCAGGCCCCTAGGGATACCAATGAGCAGTTCTTC. Its protein is CASGPPQAPRDTNEQFF.

On this clonotype: This may arise from a read error, as a much more abundant clone is one base away. The V and J genes are TRBV12-3 or TRBV12-4 and TRBJ2-3, with a tentative D call TRBD1 (6 bases). The CDR3 is made up of 15 amino acids. The DNA of the CDR3 is TGTGCCAGCAGTGCTCCCGGGACACAACCAGATACGCGGTATTTT. It is translated as CASSAPGTQPDTRYF.

The sample holds many counts of this clonotype. The chain links TRBV20-1 to TRBJ2-2; 9 bases agree with TRBD2. The CDR3 is 16 amino acids. CDR1 and CDR2 (germline): DFQATT, SNEGSKA (reference sequence). J was trimmed by 3 bases and V by 0 bases; bases with no gene match: 5. The CDR3 sequence is CSARDIAGVHTGELFF. In DNA form, the CDR3 reads TGCAGTGCTAGAGATATAGCGGGAGTACACACCGGGGAGCTGTTTTTT.

This clonotype was counted at least ten times. This rearrangement joins TRBV9 to TRBJ2-2, with 8 bases fitting TRBD2. CDR1 SGDLS and CDR2 YYNGEE come from the germline V gene. V lost 0 bases and J lost 7; bases outside the gene matches: 5. This CDR3 has 15 amino acids. DNA for the CDR3: TGTGCCAGCAGCGTAGGGACTAGCATGATCGGGGAGCTGTTTTTT. Translating it yields CASSVGTSMIGELFF.

This clonotype turned up a few times. The rearrangement uses TRBV25-1 and TRBJ2-6; D gene uncertain. CDR3 size: 13 residues. Germline V CDR1 and CDR2: MGHDK, SYGVNS. V was pared by 10 bases and J by 0 bases, with 7 bases between. CDR3 nucleotide sequence: TGTGCCAACCAGAGCTCTGGGGCCAACGTCCTGACTTTC. Its translation is CANQSSGANVLTF. Full variable domain (rest looked up from reference TRBV25-1 and TRBJ2-6): EADIYQTPRYLVIGTGKKITLECSQTMGHDKMYWYQQDPGMELHLIHYSYGVNSTEKGDLSSESTVSRIRTEHFPLTLESARPSHTSQYLCANQSSGANVLTFGAGSRLTVL.

This clonotype was picked up a small number of times. This clone may be a read error of a much larger clone one base away. This chain connects TRBV7-2 to TRBJ2-1, with D unresolved. The V end was cut by 4 bases, the J end by 6 bases, with 10 bases between. The CDR3 spans 13 residues. The germline V gene has CDR1 SGHTA and CDR2 FQGNSA. The CDR3 DNA reads TGTGCCAGCAGCTCCAGGAGCCCCAATGAGCAGTTCTTC. This translates into CASSSRSPNEQFF.

The table lists this clonotype with many counts. V and J are TRBV6-1 and TRBJ2-2; D is uncertain. Per germline, CDR1 MNHNS and CDR2 SASEGT. CDR3 length: 14 amino acids. Trimming pared 1 base from V and 4 bases from J, leaving 7 bases between. CDR3: CASSEGMVTGELFF. The CDR3 nucleotides are TGTGCCAGCAGTGAAGGGATGGTCACCGGGGAGCTGTTTTTT.

This clonotype was recorded at least ten times. The chain employs TRBV12-3 or TRBV12-4 and TRBJ1-5; D is ambiguous. The CDR3 runs 14 residues. The ends were cut back, 7 bases at V and 5 bases at J, with 15 bases in the middle. In DNA form, the CDR3 reads TGTGCCAGCAACAGAGCGGGAGGCCATCAGCCCCAGCATTTT. Its translation is CASNRAGGHQPQHF.

The sample holds many counts of this clonotype. This chain's CDR3 is CAWSLTDYNEQFF. For the CDR3, the DNA is TGTGCCTGGAGTTTGACAGATTACAATGAGCAGTTCTTC. The chain links TRBV30 to TRBJ2-1; TRBD1 is a possible D gene (5 bases). CDR1 GTSNPN and CDR2 SVGIG come from the germline V gene (reference sequence). With 2 bases removed from V and 4 bases from J, the gap between germline ends came to 9 bases. The CDR3 runs 13 residues.

This clonotype has just a few counts. A much larger clone is a single base away; this may be a read error. The genes are TRBV6-2 or TRBV6-3 and TRBJ1-1; no definite D call. The CDR3 has 13 amino acids. Germline V CDR1 and CDR2: MNHEY, SVGEGT. The CDR3 sequence is CASSYFTNTETFF. CDR3 DNA sequence: TGTGCCAGCAGTTACTTCACGAACACTGAAACTTTCTTT.

This clonotype was seen ten or more times. The chain carries TRBV7-2 and TRBJ2-3; a possible D gene is TRBD2 (5 bases). Looked up from germline, CDR1 is SGHTA and CDR2 is FQGNSA. CDR3 length equals 16 residues. The V and J ends lost 1 base and 1 base respectively, with 12 bases between them. CDR3 sequence: CASSLGLAMGTDTQYF. The CDR3 DNA sequence: TGTGCCAGCAGCTTAGGGTTAGCGATGGGCACAGATACGCAGTATTTT.

This clonotype was found a few times. The chain combines TRBV7-9 with TRBJ2-5; 9 bases agree with TRBD1. This CDR3 has 15 residues. Germline CDR1 reads SEHNR; CDR2 reads FQNEAQ (reference sequence). The J segment lost 2 bases and the V segment lost 1 base, leaving 2 bases of the junction unmatched. The CDR3 sequence is CASSLVGTGQETQYF. The CDR3 bases are TGTGCCAGCAGCTTAGTGGGGACAGGGCAAGAGACCCAGTACTTC.

This clonotype appeared a few times. The genes are TRBV3-1 and TRBJ1-4; D not certain. The germline V gene encodes CDR1 LGHDT and CDR2 YNNKEL (reference sequence). CDR3 length: 16 residues. Trimming removed 0 bases at V and 3 bases at J, with 11 bases between. The CDR3 loop is CASSQDWLGSNEKLFF. CDR3 nucleotide sequence: TGTGCCAGCAGCCAAGATTGGTTGGGTTCTAATGAAAAACTGTTTTTT.

The J gene is TRBJ1-2, the V gene TRBV14; D remains unclear. CDR3 size: 15 residues. The V end lost 1 base, the J end lost 2 bases, and 11 bases lay between the germline ends. CDR1 is SGHDN and CDR2 is FVKESK in the germline V gene. The CDR3, as DNA: TGTGCCAGCAGCCAAGGACGTGGGGAAAACTATGGCTACACCTTC. Amino acids: CASSQGRGENYGYTF.

This clonotype has just a few counts. V and J are TRBV6-5 and TRBJ2-2; no definite D call. Germline V CDR1 and CDR2: MNHEY, SVGAGI. Trimming took 2 bases from V and 3 from J, leaving 1 base between them. The CDR3 extends over 12 amino acids. The CDR3: CASSYDTGELFF. For the CDR3, the DNA is TGTGCCAGCAGTTACGACACCGGGGAGCTGTTTTTT.

On this clonotype itself: Given a much more abundant clone one base away, this may be a read error. The chain employs TRBV12-3 or TRBV12-4 and TRBJ2-1, with 12 bases fitting TRBD2. Losses at the gene ends were 5 bases for V and 9 bases for J; bases not matched to a gene: 11. The CDR3 has 16 residues. The CDR3: CASSLPPGLAGSEQFF. In DNA form, the CDR3 reads TGTGCCAGCAGTCTCCCTCCGGGACTAGCGGGCAGTGAGCAGTTCTTC.

For this clonotype: It may be a read error: a sequence one base away is much more abundant. This chain joins TRBV20-1 and TRBJ2-7; D is ambiguous. The germline V and J ends were trimmed by 1 base and 8 bases, with 18 bases remaining between them. The germline V gene encodes CDR1 DFQATT and CDR2 SNEGSKA (reference sequence). The CDR3 runs 14 residues. CDR3 residues: CSARVPGLGYKQYF. In nucleotides, the CDR3 is TGCAGTGCTAGAGTGCCAGGTTTGGGTTACAAGCAGTACTTC.

This clonotype has more than one count but fewer than ten. A clone one base away is much larger, so this may be a read error. V is TRBV29-1 and J is TRBJ2-2; TRBD2 might be the D (5 bases). This CDR3 has 12 amino acids. The germline V gene has CDR1 SQVTM and CDR2 ANQGSEA. CDR3 sequence: CSVEARTGEPFF. Here the CDR3 DNA reads TGCAGCGTTGAGGCCAGGACCGGGGAGCCGTTTTTT.

The rearrangement joins TRBV4-1 to TRBJ1-3; D unresolved. CDR3 length: 15 amino acids. The germline gives CDR1 MGHRA, CDR2 YSYEKL. The germline V and J ends were trimmed by 1 base and 0 bases, with 7 bases remaining between them. As DNA, the CDR3 is TGCGCCAGCAGCCAAGTGCAGCTCTCTGGAAACACCATATATTTT. This encodes CASSQVQLSGNTIYF.